This T cell receptor (beta chain) was found in a study of OX40 agonist ivuxolimab in advanced cancers. As for the study more broadly: The costimulatory receptor OX40 (CD134) was targeted by ivuxolimab, a fully human IgG2 agonistic monoclonal antibody. Intravenous ivuxolimab was administered to patients every 2 weeks at six dose levels: 0.01, 0.1, 0.3, 1.5, 3 and 10 mg/kg. Among the roughly 52 dose-escalation patients, around 19 had hepatocellular carcinoma, 15 melanoma, 9 renal cell carcinoma and 9 head and neck cancer. The dose-escalation cohort was roughly 80% male with a mean age of about 60 years, ranging from about 20 to 80. Prior anti-PD-1, anti-PD-L1 or anti-CTLA-4 therapy was permitted, and checkpoint inhibitors had been received by 40% to 50% of dose-escalation patients. Three dose-escalation patients achieved partial responses, one with hepatocellular carcinoma and two with cutaneous melanoma. Peripheral TCRbeta sequencing was intended to test whether TCR sequence diversity was altered and clonal T-cell expansion was caused by ivuxolimab. The paper reports the monotherapy dose-escalation portion (N of about 54 patients) of the phase I ivuxolimab trial.

About this clone: The target of this receptor is not known. The limits of the CDR3 on the DNA are not certain, so only TCRdb's listed CDR3 is given.

Genomic DNA was extracted from sorted cells for sequencing of the TCRbeta CDR3 region. The immunoSEQ Assay was used to sequence the TCRbeta CDR3 regions. TCRdb's version of the immuneACCESS table is confined to in-frame rearrangements and falls short of the full clone set. An unresolved V gene accounts for under half of the shortfall where checked; the remainder is of unknown origin. This sample has around 30,000 clones in its table, and about nine tenths of those were observed once. The top ten hold around 4% of the sample. The paper's findings and limits, for the study overall: After ivuxolimab, expanded clones were on average more numerous among CD8+ T cells than among CD4+ T cells. The antigen specificity of the clonally expanded peripheral T cells was not determined. Low levels of normalized T-cell clonal expansion were also shown by some nonresponding patients. In partial responders in the 0.1-3.0 mg/kg groups, normalized peripheral clonal expansion was found to be among the lowest, especially among CD8+ T cells. At doses from 0.1 to 3.0 mg/kg, clonal expansion was seen in both CD4+ and CD8+ blood T cells between baseline and week 6.

Patients with autoimmune disease history or receiving systemic immunosuppression were excluded from the trial. Peripheral blood for TCR sequencing was collected from all dose cohorts at baseline, on cycle 4 day 1, and on cycle 7 day 1. The samples were drawn from a first-in-human, open-label, multicenter phase I dose-escalation trial of ivuxolimab. The trial enrolled adults with locally advanced or metastatic head and neck squamous cell, hepatocellular, melanoma or renal cell carcinoma. Before TCR sequencing, CD4+ and CD8+ T cells were separately sorted from peripheral blood. The sample here was CD4+ or CD8+ T cells sorted from blood, taken in a trial of the OX40 agonist ivuxolimab. The receptor's source is an adult with an advanced solid tumor such as melanoma, head and neck, liver or kidney cancer.

For the CDR3, the sequence is CASSSGQGLYEQYF. The rearranged chain carries TRBV28 and TRBJ2-7; the table names TRBD1, a call not compared with the DNA. As encoded in the germline V gene, CDR1 is MDHEN while CDR2 is SYDVKM. The CDR3 spans 14 residues, from the cysteine through the phenylalanine.